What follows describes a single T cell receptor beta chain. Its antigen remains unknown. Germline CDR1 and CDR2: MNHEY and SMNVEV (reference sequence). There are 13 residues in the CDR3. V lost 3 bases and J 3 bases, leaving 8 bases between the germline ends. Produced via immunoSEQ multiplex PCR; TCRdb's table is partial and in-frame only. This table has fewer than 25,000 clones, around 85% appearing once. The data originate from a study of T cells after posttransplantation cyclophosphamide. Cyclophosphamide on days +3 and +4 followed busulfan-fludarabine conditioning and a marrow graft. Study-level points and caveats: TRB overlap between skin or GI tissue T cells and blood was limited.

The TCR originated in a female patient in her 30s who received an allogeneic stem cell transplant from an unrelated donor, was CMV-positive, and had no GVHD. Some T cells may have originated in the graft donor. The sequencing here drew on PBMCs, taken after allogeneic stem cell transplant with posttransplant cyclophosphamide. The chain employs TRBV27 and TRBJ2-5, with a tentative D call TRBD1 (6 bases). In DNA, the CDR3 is TGTGCCAGCAGTTTTTACAGGGAAGAGACCCAGTACTTC. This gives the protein CASSFYREETQYF.